A selection of T cell receptor beta chains follows, all from one sample in a study of Ad26.COV2.S vaccination and SARS-CoV-2 variants. Measured with immunoSEQ multiplex PCR; TCRdb has only the in-frame clones, and not every one. The sample has over 250,000 clones, 87% seen once; the top ten hold around 3%. Sequenced here: peripheral blood, sampled in a trial of Ad26.COV2.S vaccine versus placebo. The receptors were sampled from a person aged 18 to 65 who received the Ad26.COV2.S COVID-19 vaccine or a placebo. Each CDR3 is given with its conserved first and last residue. D genes are given only for firm matches. Rows give clone size only sometimes, using once, few, many, or a class for an expanded clone.

abundance: -; v_gene: TRBV2; d_gene: TRBD2; j_gene: TRBJ2-7; CDR3nt: TGTGCCGGGGGGACTAGCGGGAGCTCCTACGAGCAGTACTTC; CDR3aa: CAGGTSGSSYEQYF
abundance: -; v_gene: TRBV19; d_gene: TRBD1; j_gene: TRBJ2-4; CDR3nt: TGTGCCAGTAACCTTGGACAGGGGGGGAACATTCAGTACTTC; CDR3aa: CASNLGQGGNIQYF
abundance: -; v_gene: TRBV5-1; d_gene: -; j_gene: TRBJ1-2; CDR3nt: TGCGCCAGCAGCCCGGACGGGGCTCCTAACTATGGCTACACCTTC; CDR3aa: CASSPDGAPNYGYTF
abundance: -; v_gene: TRBV30; d_gene: -; j_gene: TRBJ1-2; CDR3nt: TGTGCCTGGAGTGTGAACTATGGCTACACCTTC; CDR3aa: CAWSVNYGYTF
abundance: -; v_gene: TRBV29-1; d_gene: -; j_gene: TRBJ2-1; CDR3nt: TGCAGCGTTGAGAACAGCTACTACAATGAGCAGTTCTTC; CDR3aa: CSVENSYYNEQFF
abundance: -; v_gene: TRBV18; d_gene: TRBD1; j_gene: TRBJ2-7; CDR3nt: TGTGCCAGCTCACCACCCCAGGGGGCCCAATCCCACTACGAGCAGTACTTC; CDR3aa: CASSPPQGAQSHYEQYF
abundance: -; v_gene: TRBV11-2; d_gene: TRBD2; j_gene: TRBJ2-1; CDR3nt: TGTGCCAGCAGCTCTTCTAGCGGGAGTTTGACCTACAATGAGCAGTTCTTC; CDR3aa: CASSSSSGSLTYNEQFF
abundance: -; v_gene: TRBV7-9; d_gene: -; j_gene: TRBJ2-5; CDR3nt: TGTGCCAGCAGCTTACAAGCCGTGGCAGACCAAGAGACCCAGTACTTC; CDR3aa: CASSLQAVADQETQYF
abundance: -; v_gene: TRBV7-9; d_gene: -; j_gene: TRBJ1-1; CDR3nt: TGTGCCAGCAGCCTCCTTCGGGGGGGGAACACTGAAGCTTTCTTT; CDR3aa: CASSLLRGGNTEAFF
abundance: -; v_gene: TRBV2; d_gene: TRBD2; j_gene: TRBJ2-2; CDR3nt: TGTGCCAGCAGTGTACGGGGGGGTGCGAACACCGGGGAGCTGTTTTTT; CDR3aa: CASSVRGGANTGELFF
abundance: -; v_gene: TRBV10-3; d_gene: TRBD1; j_gene: TRBJ2-1; CDR3nt: TGTGCCATCAGTGAGGGCTCCAGGACAGGGAACAATGAGCAGTTCTTC; CDR3aa: CAISEGSRTGNNEQFF
abundance: -; v_gene: TRBV5-1; d_gene: -; j_gene: TRBJ2-1; CDR3nt: TGCGCCAGCAGCTTAGACCCGGGGGGCAGTGAGCAGTTCTTC; CDR3aa: CASSLDPGGSEQFF
abundance: -; v_gene: TRBV4-2; d_gene: TRBD1; j_gene: TRBJ1-1; CDR3nt: TGTGCCAGCAGCCAAGATGGGGACAGGACCACTGAAGCTTTCTTT; CDR3aa: CASSQDGDRTTEAFF
abundance: -; v_gene: TRBV5-4; d_gene: -; j_gene: TRBJ2-7; CDR3nt: TGTGCCAGCAGCCTCCCCGGGAAGGACGAGCAGTACTTC; CDR3aa: CASSLPGKDEQYF
abundance: -; v_gene: TRBV7-9; d_gene: TRBD2; j_gene: TRBJ2-7; CDR3nt: TGTGCCAGCAGCTTAGAGGGGGTAGCGGGAGGTTTCGCCTACGAGCAGTACTTC; CDR3aa: CASSLEGVAGGFAYEQYF
abundance: -; v_gene: TRBV10-3; d_gene: TRBD2; j_gene: TRBJ2-1; CDR3nt: TGTGCCATCAGTCCCGGGACTAGCGGGAGAAAAGACAATGAGCAGTTCTTC; CDR3aa: CAISPGTSGRKDNEQFF
abundance: -; v_gene: TRBV2; d_gene: -; j_gene: TRBJ2-7; CDR3nt: TGTGCCAGCAACGAAGGGACGGCCTACGAGCAGTACTTC; CDR3aa: CASNEGTAYEQYF
abundance: -; v_gene: TRBV9; d_gene: TRBD1; j_gene: TRBJ1-1; CDR3nt: TGTGCCAGCAGCGAGGGGGCGAACACTGAAGCTTTCTTT; CDR3aa: CASSEGANTEAFF
abundance: once; v_gene: TRBV2; d_gene: TRBD1; j_gene: TRBJ1-2; CDR3nt: TGTGCCAGCAGTCCGGACAGGGGACTGTATGGCTACACCTTC; CDR3aa: CASSPDRGLYGYTF
abundance: once; v_gene: TRBV6-4; d_gene: TRBD1; j_gene: TRBJ2-2; CDR3nt: TGTGCCAGCATTTACGGGGACAGATCCACCGGGGAGCTGTTTTTT; CDR3aa: CASIYGDRSTGELFF
abundance: -; v_gene: TRBV10-3; d_gene: TRBD1; j_gene: TRBJ1-2; CDR3nt: TGTGCCATCAGTGACGTGGACAGGGTTAATGGCTACACCTTC; CDR3aa: CAISDVDRVNGYTF
abundance: many; v_gene: TRBV5-1; d_gene: -; j_gene: TRBJ1-6; CDR3nt: TGCGCCAGCAGCTTGGCGGCAGGCGTCTCCTATAATTCACCCCTCCACTTT; CDR3aa: CASSLAAGVSYNSPLHF